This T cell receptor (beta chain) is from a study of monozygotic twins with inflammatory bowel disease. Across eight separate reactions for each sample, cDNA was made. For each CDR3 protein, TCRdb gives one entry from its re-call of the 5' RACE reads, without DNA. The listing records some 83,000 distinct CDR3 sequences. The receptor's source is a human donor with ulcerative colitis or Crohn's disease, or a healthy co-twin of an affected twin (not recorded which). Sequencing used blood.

CDR3 region: CASSGGGATDTQYF. J is TRBJ2-3 and V is TRBV2; the D gene TCRdb calls, TRBD1, cannot be checked with no DNA. This CDR3 spans 14 amino acids. Looked up from germline, CDR1 is SNHLY and CDR2 is FYNNEI.